Shown below are 18 T cell receptor beta chains from a single sample sequenced in a study of molecular identifiers for immune sequencing clone quantification. TCRdb used MiXCR to reprocess the PCR reads, holding one entry per CDR3 protein. Of roughly 40,000 distinct CDR3 sequences detected, about 24% appear once; the ten largest clones hold 0.98%. Material: naive CD8+ T cells from blood, with Jurkat cell RNA spiked in. As for subset: FACS-sorted CD8+CD4-CCR7+CD45RA+ naive T cells. The receptors come from a human donor in good health. Some libraries in this study had Jurkat cell RNA spiked in.

Details on this clonotype: This clone may be a read error of a much larger clone one base away. This chain uses TRBV11-2 with TRBJ2-2; D not resolved. Germline V gene data show CDR1 as SGHAT and CDR2 as FQNNGV. The CDR3 extends over 12 amino acids. CDR3 in amino acids: CASRLVAGELFF. CDR3 nucleotides: TGTGCCAGCCGCTTAGTAGCCGGGGAGCTGTTTTTT.

This chain connects TRBV2 to TRBJ2-7; a possible D gene is TRBD2 (6 bases). CDR1 is SNHLY, CDR2 FYNNEI, per germline. The CDR3 has 16 residues. Trimming stripped 1 base from V and 0 bases from J, with 13 bases between. In DNA, the CDR3 is TGTGCCAGCAGTGAAGGTGCGGCGGGGACCTCCTACGAGCAGTACTTC. This codes for CASSEGAAGTSYEQYF.

By share, this clonotype ranks as medium-sized. This chain joins TRBV29-1 and TRBJ2-5; no definite D call. The CDR3 consists of 14 residues. V was shortened by 2 bases and J by 1 base, with 11 bases between the two germline ends. CDR1 and CDR2 from the germline V gene are SQVTM and ANQGSEA. The CDR3 spells CSVESGKGQETQYF. DNA for the CDR3: TGCAGCGTTGAATCTGGAAAGGGCCAAGAGACCCAGTACTTC.

The chain is built from TRBV6-2 or TRBV6-3 and TRBJ2-7; D not resolved. V was clipped by 5 bases and J by 7 bases, with 9 bases between them. The germline V gene has CDR1 MNHEY and CDR2 SVGEGT. This CDR3 is built from 11 residues. CDR3 amino acids: CASSAGGEQYF. The CDR3 nucleotides are TGTGCCAGCAGTGCTGGTGGTGAGCAGTACTTC.

V and J are TRBV6-5 and TRBJ2-2; tentatively, D is TRBD1 (7 bases). V was trimmed by 2 bases and J by 2 bases, leaving 12 bases between them. Germline V CDR1 and CDR2: MNHEY, SVGAGI. This CDR3 is 16 amino acids long. The CDR3 coding sequence is TGTGCCAGCAGTTACCTGACAGGGACTAACACCGGGGAGCTGTTTTTT. It translates to CASSYLTGTNTGELFF.

As for this clonotype: One base away lies a much larger clone, so this may be a sequencing read error. The chain employs TRBV9 and TRBJ2-1; D uncertain. The CDR3 loop spans 14 amino acids. Germline CDR1 and CDR2: SGDLS and YYNGEE. The CDR3 sequence is CANSVNPGENEQFF. In DNA, the CDR3 is TGTGCCAACAGCGTAAATCCAGGTGAAAATGAGCAGTTCTTC.

Note on this clonotype: This sequence may be a read error, since a much larger clone differs from it by one base. The chain recombines TRBV25-1 with TRBJ2-7, with TRBD2 matching 8 bases. Germline V lookup: CDR1 MGHDK, CDR2 SYGVNS. CDR3 size: 16 residues. CDR3 loop: CGSSEYSGGRSYEQYF. DNA of the CDR3: TGTGGCAGCAGTGAATATTCGGGGGGGCGATCCTACGAGCAGTACTTC.

This chain connects TRBV7-6 to TRBJ2-7; D not certain. Germline CDR1 SGHVS, CDR2 FNYEAQ. V lost 5 bases and J 2 bases, leaving 10 bases between the germline ends. CDR3 length equals 13 residues. The CDR3 DNA sequence: TGTGCCAGCAGCCCCAGCGAGGCCTACGAGCAGTACTTC. It encodes CASSPSEAYEQYF.

This clonotype is categorized as medium-sized. The chain has TRBV28 and TRBJ2-3; a weak D match, TRBD2 (6 bases). Trimming cost V 4 bases and J 9 bases, with 23 bases left between them. Germline CDR1 MDHEN, CDR2 SYDVKM. The CDR3 has 16 residues. As DNA, the CDR3 is TGTGCCAGCAGTTCCCGCGCGGGAACCACCGGGGTGACGCAGTATTTT. This encodes CASSSRAGTTGVTQYF.

In the case of this clonotype: A read error may explain this, as a much larger clone is one base away. V usage is TRBV20-1 and J usage is TRBJ2-5, with D uncertain. Germline V lookup: CDR1 DFQATT, CDR2 SNEGSKA (reference sequence). Trimming shortened V by 0 bases and J by 2 bases, and 7 bases separated the two germline ends. The CDR3 is 13 amino acids. The CDR3 bases are TGCAGTGCTAGAGAGGGGATACAAGAGACCCAGTACTTC. Its translation is CSAREGIQETQYF.

A word on this clonotype: This may arise from a read error, as a much more abundant clone is one base away. The rearrangement joins TRBV7-9 to TRBJ2-5, with 13 bases lining up with TRBD2. CDR1 SEHNR and CDR2 FQNEAQ come from the germline V gene (reference sequence). The CDR3 is 20 amino acids. The CDR3, as DNA: TGTGCCAGCAGCTTAACGATTCGGACTAGCGGGAGTGGGGAACAAGAGCCCCAGTACTTC. Protein: CASSLTIRTSGSGEQEPQYF.

This clonotype has only a few counts. The genes are TRBV9 and TRBJ2-3; D possibly corresponds to TRBD2 (6 bases). Germline assignment: CDR1 SGDLS and CDR2 YYNGEE. The CDR3 runs 15 residues. V was trimmed by 5 bases and J by 2 bases, leaving 15 bases between them. DNA for the CDR3: TGTGCCAGCAGAAGTAGCGGAAGACCCACAGATACGCAGTATTTT. Its translation is CASRSSGRPTDTQYF.

This clonotype appeared many times. J is TRBJ1-5 and V is TRBV28; 10 bases map to TRBD1. This CDR3 has 16 residues. The ends lost 1 base at V and 5 bases at J; junction bases unmatched: 5. The germline CDR1 and CDR2 sequences are MDHEN and SYDVKM. The CDR3, as DNA: TGTGCCAGCAGTTTATACATCGGGACAGGGGATCAGCCCCAGCATTTT. Translated, it gives CASSLYIGTGDQPQHF.

Turning to this clonotype: This is likely a read error, given that the CDR3 carries no conserved phenylalanine or tryptophan at its end. The rearrangement links TRBV6-5 to TRBJ1-5; TRBD1 matches at 10 bases. CDR3 size: 13 residues. The V gene end was trimmed by 10 bases and the J gene end by 6 bases; junction bases not matched to a gene: 6. In germline, CDR1 is MNHEY, CDR2 SVGAGI. The CDR3 sequence: CATGTGVFQPQHV. Here the CDR3 DNA reads TGTGCCACGGGGACAGGGGTATTTCAGCCCCAGCATGTT.

On this clonotype: A read error may explain this, as a much larger clone is one base away. The chain combines TRBV11-2 with TRBJ2-1; D is unclear. Germline values: CDR1 SGHAT, CDR2 FQNNGV. The CDR3 is 13 residues long. V lost 0 bases and J 6 bases, leaving 6 bases between the germline ends. CDR3 protein: CASSLDTANEQFF. The CDR3 DNA reads as TGTGCCAGCAGCTTAGACACCGCCAATGAGCAGTTCTTC.

This clonotype was detected ten times or more. The CDR3: CASSQTGGWGYEQYF. CDR3 DNA sequence: TGTGCCAGCAGCCAGACAGGGGGCTGGGGTTACGAGCAGTACTTC. J is TRBJ2-7 and V is TRBV11-1, with 10 bases that match TRBD1. This CDR3 comprises 15 residues. Germline V lookup: CDR1 SGHAT, CDR2 FQDESV (reference sequence). Trimming took 5 bases from V and 4 from J; bases not matched to a gene: 8.

This clonotype was observed many times. DNA of the CDR3: TGTGCCAGCAGTTTAGGGTACAATCAGCCCCAGCATTTT. It translates to CASSLGYNQPQHF. This rearrangement joins TRBV6-5 to TRBJ1-5; no firm D call. Germline V CDR1 and CDR2: MNHEY, SVGAGI. V shed 4 bases and J shed 3 bases, with 7 bases lying between them. This CDR3 spans 13 amino acids.

As to this clonotype: It may be a read error: a sequence one base away is much more abundant. Because the CDR3 is missing its conserved closing phenylalanine or tryptophan, this is likely a read error. The chain is built from TRBV12-3 or TRBV12-4 and TRBJ2-6, with D hard to call. Between the trimmed V and J ends, which lost 2 bases and 4 bases, there was a span of 6 bases. There are 14 residues in the CDR3. The CDR3 DNA sequence: TGTGCCAGCAGTTTACAGGAAGGGGCCAACGTCCTGACTCTC. Translating it yields CASSLQEGANVLTL.